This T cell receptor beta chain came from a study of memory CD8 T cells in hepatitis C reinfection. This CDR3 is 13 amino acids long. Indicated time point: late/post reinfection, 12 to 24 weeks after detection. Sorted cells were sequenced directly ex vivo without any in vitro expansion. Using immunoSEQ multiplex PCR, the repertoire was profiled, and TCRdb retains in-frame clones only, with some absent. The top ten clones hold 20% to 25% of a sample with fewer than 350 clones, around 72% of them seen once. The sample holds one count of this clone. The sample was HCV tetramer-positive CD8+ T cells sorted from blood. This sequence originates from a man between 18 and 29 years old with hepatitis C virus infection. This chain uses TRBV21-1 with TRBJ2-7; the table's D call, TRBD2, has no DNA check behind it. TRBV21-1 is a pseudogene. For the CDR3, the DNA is TGTGCCAGCAGCAAAGGAGACTACTACGAGCAGTACGTC. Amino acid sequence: CASSKGDYYEQYV.